The 22 T cell receptor beta chains listed next were all sequenced from one sample in a study of CD8 T cells in Susac syndrome. RNA was extracted with the RNeasy kit, and a quantity of about 0.45 to 1 ug was reverse transcribed using random hexamers. A single record per CDR3 protein comes from TCRdb applying MiXCR to the immunoSEQ multiplex PCR reads. The sample includes some 150,000 distinct CDR3 sequences, roughly 94% seen only once; the top ten take about 0.076%. Source material: CD4+ T cells from PBMCs. The receptors come from a human donor in good health.

For the CDR3, the DNA is TGTGCCAGCAGTCGAGGGGGGGGTCAGAGCGCCGGATGGGGAGAGACCCAGTACTTC. Its protein product is CASSRGGGQSAGWGETQYF. The chain employs TRBV6-1 and TRBJ2-5; D perhaps matches TRBD2 (7 bases). Germline V gene lookup returns CDR1 MNHNS and CDR2 SASEGT. V lost 5 bases to trimming and J lost 4 bases, with 29 bases between them. This CDR3 has 19 residues.

V usage is TRBV3-1 and J usage is TRBJ1-2; no definite D call. The germline CDR1 and CDR2 sequences are LGHDT and YNNKEL (reference sequence). The CDR3 has 13 residues. Trimming left V 8 bases short and J 8 bases short, with 18 bases between. The CDR3 region is CASPPRGSGGYTF. DNA for the CDR3: TGTGCCAGCCCGCCAAGAGGGTCCGGGGGCTACACCTTC.

This chain links TRBV27 with TRBJ2-5; D is unresolved. V was trimmed by 4 bases and J by 0 bases, leaving 9 bases between them. The CDR3 is 14 amino acids. CDR1 is MNHEY, CDR2 SMNVEV, per germline (reference sequence). This CDR3 reads CASSSTWYQETQYF. CDR3 sequence (DNA): TGTGCCAGCAGTTCAACTTGGTACCAAGAGACCCAGTACTTC.

CDR3 residues: CASSIGLAIDQETQYF. CDR3 DNA sequence: TGCGCCAGCAGCATCGGACTAGCGATAGACCAAGAGACCCAGTACTTC. The rearrangement uses TRBV5-1 and TRBJ2-5, with 9 bases that match TRBD2. V was pared by 4 bases and J by 0 bases, with 7 bases of the junction left unmatched. Germline V gene data show CDR1 as SGHRS and CDR2 as YFSETQ. This CDR3 comprises 16 residues.

The chain has TRBV12-3 or TRBV12-4 and TRBJ1-5, with TRBD1 matching 11 bases. CDR3 length: 16 amino acids. V gave up 5 bases and J gave up 3 bases; unmatched junction bases: 6. The CDR3 DNA follows: TGTGCCAGCAGTGCCAGGACAGGGGGCCTCAATCAGCCCCAGCATTTT. Protein product: CASSARTGGLNQPQHF.

This clonotype was recorded only once. V and J are TRBV2 and TRBJ1-2, with a tentative D call TRBD1 (5 bases). Germline CDR1 reads SNHLY; CDR2 reads FYNNEI. V lost 4 bases, J lost 0 bases, and 12 bases lay in between. The CDR3 extends over 15 amino acids. The chain's CDR3 is CASSVVQGANYGYTF. CDR3 sequence (DNA): TGTGCCAGCAGTGTTGTTCAGGGAGCTAACTATGGCTACACCTTC.

This sequence joins TRBV5-1 and TRBJ1-1; tentatively, D is TRBD1 (6 bases). The CDR3 spans 14 residues. Germline CDR1 SGHRS, CDR2 YFSETQ. Trimming left V 0 bases short and J 3 bases short, with 9 bases between. CDR3 DNA: TGCGCCAGCAGCTTGGGTGACAGGCACACTGAAGCTTTCTTT. It specifies CASSLGDRHTEAFF.

The J gene is TRBJ1-2, the V gene TRBV18, with 9 bases that match TRBD1. The ends lost 3 bases at V and 7 bases at J; junction bases unmatched: 0. In germline, CDR1 is KGHSH, CDR2 LQKENI. The CDR3 runs 12 residues. The CDR3 DNA reads TGTGCCAGCTCACCGACAGGGGGTGGCTACACCTTC. It codes for CASSPTGGGYTF.

The V and J genes are TRBV5-1 and TRBJ1-1; TRBD1 aligns across 7 bases. The length of the CDR3 is 14 residues. CDR1 and CDR2 (germline): SGHRS, YFSETQ. Unmatched junction bases numbered 4, after V lost 4 bases and J lost 1 base. Written as DNA, the CDR3 is TGCGCCAGCAGCCGGGACAGTCCGAACACTGAAGCTTTCTTT. As protein: CASSRDSPNTEAFF.

The CDR3, as DNA: TGTGCCTGGAGTTTAGGGGGCACTGGAAACACCATATATTTT. Translating gives CAWSLGGTGNTIYF. The chain employs TRBV30 and TRBJ1-3, with 7 positions matching TRBD1. Germline V CDR1 and CDR2: GTSNPN, SVGIG (reference sequence). V was pared by 2 bases and J by 2 bases, with 3 bases of the junction left unmatched. The CDR3 consists of 14 residues.

The V call is TRBV29-1, the J call TRBJ2-2, with D perhaps TRBD1 or TRBD2 (5 bases each). Trimming cost V 7 bases and J 2 bases, with 11 bases left between them. Germline lookup yields CDR1 SQVTM and CDR2 ANQGSEA. The CDR3 loop spans 13 amino acids. The CDR3 region is CSAWDLNTGELFF. The CDR3 DNA sequence: TGCAGCGCCTGGGACCTCAACACCGGGGAGCTGTTTTTT.

In the case of this clonotype: One end of the junction does not line up with germline, which may come from a read error. The chain carries TRBV20-1 and TRBJ2-2; perhaps TRBD2 as D (5 bases). Per germline, CDR1 DFQATT and CDR2 SNEGSKA (reference sequence). The CDR3 consists of 13 residues. Here the CDR3 reads CSAKVRTSGELFF. The CDR3, as DNA: TGCAGTGCTAAAGTGAGGACCTCCGGGGAGCTTTTTTTT.

This chain uses TRBV20-1 with TRBJ2-5; D gene uncertain. CDR1 and CDR2 from the germline V gene are DFQATT and SNEGSKA (reference sequence). The CDR3 runs to 14 residues. V was trimmed by 2 bases and J by 2 bases, leaving 12 bases between them. This CDR3 reads CSARRQLLQETQYF. CDR3 DNA: TGCAGTGCTAGACGGCAGCTCCTACAAGAGACCCAGTACTTC.

The rearrangement joins TRBV2 to TRBJ2-2; D remains ambiguous. V lost 6 bases to trimming and J lost 3 bases, with 17 bases between them. The CDR3 covers 16 residues. From germline, CDR1 is SNHLY and CDR2 FYNNEI. DNA of the CDR3: TGTGCCAGCAGCGATTCACCCTCAACCTACACCGGGGAGCTGTTTTTT. Its translation is CASSDSPSTYTGELFF.

This chain uses TRBV18 with TRBJ2-5, with 7 bases that match TRBD2. In germline, CDR1 is KGHSH, CDR2 LQKENI. V was clipped by 0 bases and J by 3 bases; unmatched bases: 7. There are 16 residues in the CDR3. CDR3 loop: CASSPPGGRTEETQYF. The CDR3 DNA sequence: TGTGCCAGCTCACCACCGGGGGGGAGAACCGAAGAGACCCAGTACTTC.

V gene TRBV3-1 combines with J gene TRBJ2-5; TRBD2 matches 12 bases. The V gene end was trimmed by 8 bases and the J gene end by 2 bases; junction bases not matched to a gene: 12. The CDR3 covers 17 residues. In germline, CDR1 is LGHDT, CDR2 YNNKEL (reference sequence). The CDR3 loop reads CASFGLAGPVNQETQYF. CDR3 in DNA: TGTGCCAGCTTTGGACTAGCGGGACCAGTCAATCAAGAGACCCAGTACTTC.

The sample holds one count of this clonotype. This chain joins TRBV18 and TRBJ2-7; 7 positions match TRBD2. V shed 5 bases and J 0 bases; nucleotides not matched to a gene: 4. Germline-derived CDR1 and CDR2 are KGHSH and LQKENI. The CDR3 is 14 residues long. The CDR3 loop reads CASSAAGASYEQYF. The CDR3 DNA reads TGTGCCAGCTCAGCGGCGGGAGCCTCCTACGAGCAGTACTTC.

V and J are TRBV30 and TRBJ2-6; TRBD2 matches 15 bases. The CDR3 length is 18 residues. V was clipped by 3 bases and J by 2 bases; unmatched bases: 5. Germline V gives CDR1 GTSNPN, CDR2 SVGIG (reference sequence). The CDR3 sequence: CAWRGLAGGLPGANVLTF. CDR3 DNA sequence: TGTGCCTGGAGAGGACTAGCGGGAGGGTTACCTGGGGCCAACGTCCTGACTTTC.

This sequence joins TRBV5-6 and TRBJ2-7; D gene uncertain. Germline CDR1 SGHDT, CDR2 YYEEEE. CDR3 length equals 15 residues. Trimming took off 1 base at V and 4 bases at J, with 15 bases between the two ends. The CDR3 here is CASSLTIASGYEQYF. The CDR3 DNA reads TGTGCCAGCAGCTTGACGATAGCTTCGGGTTACGAGCAGTACTTC.

The chain joins TRBV5-1 to TRBJ2-7; the match to TRBD2 covers 8 bases. The CDR3 consists of 15 residues. Germline assignment: CDR1 SGHRS and CDR2 YFSETQ. Trimming cost V 4 bases and J 5 bases; bases outside gene matches: 11. Written as DNA, the CDR3 is TGCGCCAGCAGCCCGACAACTAGCGGAGCGGACGAGCAGTACTTC. Its protein is CASSPTTSGADEQYF.

The CDR3 reads CAWRASGTGTQYF. DNA of the CDR3: TGTGCCTGGAGAGCTAGCGGGACCGGGACCCAGTACTTC. The gene calls are TRBV30 and TRBJ2-5; 9 bases are a match to TRBD2. The CDR3 extends over 13 amino acids. Germline V gene sequence: CDR1 GTSNPN, CDR2 SVGIG (reference sequence). V lost 3 bases and J lost 7; bases outside the gene matches: 6.

The rearrangement uses TRBV20-1 and TRBJ2-3, with 7 bases fitting TRBD2. The CDR3 is 14 residues long. From germline, CDR1 is DFQATT and CDR2 SNEGSKA (reference sequence). The J segment lost 5 bases and the V segment lost 8 bases, leaving 13 bases of the junction unmatched. The CDR3 DNA follows: TGCAGTCCCTCCCGGTCGGGGGGTGAAGATACGCAGTATTTT. This translates into CSPSRSGGEDTQYF.